This is a list of T cell receptor beta chains from one sample in a study of identical twins. TCRdb recomputed calls from the 5' RACE reads with MiXCR, one row per CDR3 protein. The repertoire has roughly 1,500,000 distinct CDR3 sequences, roughly 35% of them found once; the top ten carry approximately 0.29%. What was sequenced was cord blood. The source is a newborn girl in good health. The CDR3 runs from the conserved cysteine through the conserved F or W. D genes are given only for firm matches. The listing skips clone size in some rows; elsewhere it reads once, few, many or a size class.

d_call: NA; clone_size: few; v_call: TRBV6-6; j_call: TRBJ1-1; cdr3_aa: CASLHHRNTEAFF; cdr3_nt: TGTGCCAGCTTGCACCACAGGAACACTGAAGCTTTCTTT
d_call: NA; clone_size: NA; v_call: TRBV15; j_call: TRBJ1-4; cdr3_aa: CATSRDGETNEKLFF; cdr3_nt: TGTGCCACCAGCAGAGATGGGGAGACTAATGAAAAACTGTTTTTT
d_call: NA; clone_size: few; v_call: TRBV3-1; j_call: TRBJ2-3; cdr3_aa: CASSQALPTDTQYF; cdr3_nt: TGTGCCAGCAGCCAAGCGTTACCCACAGATACGCAGTATTTT
d_call: TRBD2; clone_size: NA; v_call: TRBV11-1; j_call: TRBJ2-7; cdr3_aa: CASSLRDYSPYEQYF; cdr3_nt: TGTGCCAGCAGCTTACGGGACTATAGCCCCTACGAGCAGTACTTC
d_call: TRBD2; clone_size: NA; v_call: TRBV9; j_call: TRBJ2-5; cdr3_aa: CASSVALSSAGDNEQYF; cdr3_nt: TGTGCCAGCAGCGTAGCCCTATCGTCGGCGGGAGACAATGAGCAGTACTTC
d_call: TRBD1; clone_size: few; v_call: TRBV6-5; j_call: TRBJ2-5; cdr3_aa: CASRRDSHTETQYF; cdr3_nt: TGTGCCAGCCGCCGGGACAGCCATACGGAGACCCAGTACTTC
d_call: NA; clone_size: NA; v_call: TRBV28; j_call: TRBJ2-1; cdr3_aa: CASSPDSSSSYNEQFF; cdr3_nt: TGTGCCAGCAGTCCGGATAGCTCGAGCTCCTACAATGAGCAGTTCTTC
d_call: NA; clone_size: NA; v_call: TRBV5-1; j_call: TRBJ2-2; cdr3_aa: CASSVVPSGNTGELFF; cdr3_nt: TGCGCCAGCAGTGTTGTCCCGAGCGGGAACACCGGGGAGCTGTTTTTT
d_call: NA; clone_size: few; v_call: TRBV20-1; j_call: TRBJ2-3; cdr3_aa: CSATPRRDGTDTQYF; cdr3_nt: TGCAGTGCAACACCACGCAGGGATGGAACAGATACGCAGTATTTT
d_call: TRBD2; clone_size: NA; v_call: TRBV5-1; j_call: TRBJ2-3; cdr3_aa: CASSFLAGVPDTQYF; cdr3_nt: TGCGCCAGCAGCTTTCTAGCGGGAGTCCCCGATACGCAGTATTTT
d_call: TRBD2; clone_size: NA; v_call: TRBV3-1; j_call: TRBJ2-1; cdr3_aa: CASHSGRSGGQFF; cdr3_nt: TGTGCCAGCCATAGCGGGAGGAGTGGCGGGCAGTTCTTC
d_call: NA; clone_size: NA; v_call: TRBV2; j_call: TRBJ2-7; cdr3_aa: CASSGGDSPEQYF; cdr3_nt: TGTGCCAGCAGTGGCGGAGACTCTCCCGAGCAGTACTTC
d_call: NA; clone_size: NA; v_call: TRBV20-1; j_call: TRBJ1-6; cdr3_aa: CSARDETTSSYNSPLHF; cdr3_nt: TGCAGTGCTAGAGATGAAACGACCAGCTCCTATAATTCACCCCTCCACTTT
d_call: TRBD2; clone_size: many; v_call: TRBV5-1; j_call: TRBJ2-1; cdr3_aa: CASSFKAFAGVLGNEQFF; cdr3_nt: TGCGCCAGCAGCTTCAAAGCCTTCGCGGGGGTACTAGGGAATGAGCAGTTCTTC
d_call: TRBD1; clone_size: few; v_call: TRBV20-1; j_call: TRBJ2-7; cdr3_aa: CRALQGMSYEQYF; cdr3_nt: TGCAGGGCTTTACAGGGGATGTCCTACGAGCAGTACTTC
d_call: NA; clone_size: NA; v_call: TRBV5-1; j_call: TRBJ2-7; cdr3_aa: CASSLERVVYEQYF; cdr3_nt: TGCGCCAGCAGCTTAGAACGGGTTGTTTACGAGCAGTACTTC
d_call: NA; clone_size: few; v_call: TRBV24-1; j_call: TRBJ1-2; cdr3_aa: CATSDWYGYTF; cdr3_nt: TGTGCCACCAGTGATTGGTATGGCTACACCTTC
d_call: NA; clone_size: few; v_call: TRBV5-6; j_call: TRBJ1-2; cdr3_aa: CASSIEGGYTF; cdr3_nt: TGTGCCAGCAGCATTGAAGGAGGCTACACCTTC
d_call: TRBD1; clone_size: NA; v_call: TRBV20-1; j_call: TRBJ1-2; cdr3_aa: CSATKQGEGGYTF; cdr3_nt: TGCAGTGCTACGAAACAGGGGGAGGGTGGCTACACCTTC
d_call: NA; clone_size: many; v_call: TRBV7-2; j_call: TRBJ1-3; cdr3_aa: CASSLGGNTIYF; cdr3_nt: TGTGCCAGCAGCTTAGGGGGAAACACCATATATTTT
d_call: NA; clone_size: NA; v_call: TRBV11-2; j_call: TRBJ1-3; cdr3_aa: CASSFGDRTSGNTIYF; cdr3_nt: TGTGCCAGCAGCTTTGGCGACAGGACCTCTGGAAACACCATATATTTT
d_call: TRBD2; clone_size: NA; v_call: TRBV6-5; j_call: TRBJ2-1; cdr3_aa: CASSYGTSGETQFF; cdr3_nt: TGTGCCAGCAGTTACGGGACTAGCGGGGAGACCCAGTTCTTC
d_call: NA; clone_size: few; v_call: TRBV28; j_call: TRBJ1-5; cdr3_aa: CASSPHDRSNQPQHF; cdr3_nt: TGTGCCAGCAGTCCCCATGACAGGTCCAATCAGCCCCAGCATTTT
d_call: NA; clone_size: few; v_call: TRBV6-5; j_call: TRBJ1-5; cdr3_aa: CASSYTDGQHNQPQHF; cdr3_nt: TGTGCCAGCAGTTACACTGACGGACAGCACAATCAGCCCCAGCATTTT
d_call: TRBD2; clone_size: NA; v_call: TRBV5-1; j_call: TRBJ2-3; cdr3_aa: CASSEGLAGFPGDTQYF; cdr3_nt: TGCGCCAGCAGCGAGGGACTAGCGGGCTTCCCGGGAGATACGCAGTATTTT
d_call: TRBD2; clone_size: NA; v_call: TRBV27; j_call: TRBJ2-5; cdr3_aa: CASRSYLAGGHNEQYF; cdr3_nt: TGTGCCAGCAGGTCGTATCTAGCGGGAGGGCACAATGAGCAGTACTTC
d_call: NA; clone_size: many; v_call: TRBV5-1; j_call: TRBJ2-3; cdr3_aa: CASSLEQSTDTQYF; cdr3_nt: TGCGCCAGCAGCTTGGAACAGAGCACAGATACGCAGTATTTT
d_call: NA; clone_size: NA; v_call: TRBV9; j_call: TRBJ2-1; cdr3_aa: CASSGATNNEQFF; cdr3_nt: TGTGCCAGCAGCGGAGCGACCAACAATGAGCAGTTCTTC
d_call: NA; clone_size: few; v_call: TRBV10-3; j_call: TRBJ2-5; cdr3_aa: CAISEQGRQTQYF; cdr3_nt: TGTGCCATCAGTGAACAGGGGAGGCAGACCCAGTACTTC
d_call: NA; clone_size: few; v_call: TRBV28; j_call: TRBJ2-7; cdr3_aa: CASSLSSSPPNEQYF; cdr3_nt: TGTGCCAGCAGTTTAAGCTCCTCCCCTCCCAACGAGCAGTACTTC
d_call: NA; clone_size: few; v_call: TRBV20-1; j_call: TRBJ2-1; cdr3_aa: CSARGGVSGYNEQFF; cdr3_nt: TGCAGTGCTAGAGGAGGGGTTAGCGGCTACAATGAGCAGTTCTTC
d_call: NA; clone_size: NA; v_call: TRBV19; j_call: TRBJ2-1; cdr3_aa: CASRGGVSSYNEQFF; cdr3_nt: TGTGCCAGTAGGGGCGGAGTAAGCTCCTACAATGAGCAGTTCTTC
d_call: NA; clone_size: once; v_call: TRBV20-1; j_call: TRBJ1-2; cdr3_aa: CSARGTANCYTF; cdr3_nt: TGCAGTGCTAGAGGAACAGCTAACTGCTACACCTTC
d_call: NA; clone_size: NA; v_call: TRBV12-3/TRBV12-4; j_call: TRBJ2-1; cdr3_aa: CAGNGALREQFF; cdr3_nt: TGTGCCGGCAATGGGGCCCTAAGAGAGCAGTTCTTC
d_call: NA; clone_size: NA; v_call: TRBV28; j_call: TRBJ1-6; cdr3_aa: CAPVLGSSYNSPLHF; cdr3_nt: TGTGCCCCCGTGCTCGGGAGCTCCTATAATTCACCCCTCCACTTT
d_call: NA; clone_size: NA; v_call: TRBV12-3/TRBV12-4; j_call: TRBJ1-2; cdr3_aa: CASSTGRQDPNYGYTF; cdr3_nt: TGTGCCAGCAGCACCGGGAGGCAGGACCCTAACTATGGCTACACCTTC
d_call: NA; clone_size: NA; v_call: TRBV19; j_call: TRBJ1-2; cdr3_aa: CASQGQDYGYTF; cdr3_nt: TGTGCCAGCCAAGGGCAGGACTATGGCTACACCTTC
d_call: NA; clone_size: NA; v_call: TRBV6-1; j_call: TRBJ1-1; cdr3_aa: CASSEWGHSNTEAFF; cdr3_nt: TGTGCCAGCAGTGAATGGGGACACTCTAACACTGAAGCTTTCTTT
d_call: NA; clone_size: few; v_call: TRBV7-9; j_call: TRBJ2-7; cdr3_aa: CASSLGLQGVGEQYF; cdr3_nt: TGTGCCAGCAGCTTAGGGTTGCAGGGTGTAGGCGAGCAGTACTTC
d_call: NA; clone_size: few; v_call: TRBV11-1; j_call: TRBJ2-7; cdr3_aa: CASSPRWDCYEQYF; cdr3_nt: TGTGCCAGCAGCCCCCGCTGGGACTGCTACGAGCAGTACTTC
d_call: NA; clone_size: NA; v_call: TRBV30; j_call: TRBJ1-5; cdr3_aa: CAWSVLRENQPQHF; cdr3_nt: TGTGCCTGGAGTGTACTAAGGGAGAATCAGCCCCAGCATTTT
d_call: NA; clone_size: NA; v_call: TRBV21-1; j_call: TRBJ2-7; cdr3_aa: CASSQEGPSGPYEQYF; cdr3_nt: TGCGCCAGCAGCCAAGAGGGGCCTAGCGGACCCTACGAGCAGTACTTC
d_call: TRBD1; clone_size: NA; v_call: TRBV27; j_call: TRBJ1-6; cdr3_aa: CATTTQGYNSPLHF; cdr3_nt: TGTGCCACTACGACACAGGGGTATAATTCACCCCTCCACTTT
d_call: TRBD1; clone_size: few; v_call: TRBV29-1; j_call: TRBJ1-2; cdr3_aa: CSVGDRGRNGYTF; cdr3_nt: TGCAGCGTTGGGGACAGGGGGCGAAATGGCTACACCTTC